The next 5 T cell receptor beta chains were all read from a single sample in a study of blood T cells in healthy people across ages (dated by TCRdb to between 2015 and 2016). The method behind the library was 5' RACE. The sample was run on an Illumina HiSeq 2500. A second PCR of about 6 to 12 cycles was run with a J-beta primer mix and a sample-barcoded 5' primer. TCRdb reprocessed the public reads (quality trimming at Q25 with fastp, clone calling with MiXCR) and kept in-frame beta chains. Merged by CDR3 protein, the rows form single entries marked with the most common genes and DNA. The sample table records hundreds of thousands of distinct CDR3 sequences; around 50% of these occur just once. The biggest ten clones account for around 24% of the sample. What was sequenced was blood. The receptors originated from a man aged 35-49 years in good health.

This sequence joins TRBV7-9 and TRBJ2-1; no definite D call. This CDR3 has 14 amino acids. V shed 1 base and J shed 6 bases, with 10 bases lying between them. Germline loops: CDR1 SEHNR, CDR2 FQNEAQ (reference sequence). CDR3 in DNA: TGTGCCAGCAGCTTAGGACTGGTAAGCAATGAGCAGTTCTTC. It encodes CASSLGLVSNEQFF.

The genes are TRBV7-2 and TRBJ2-3; the match to TRBD2 covers 9 bases. Germline V lookup: CDR1 SGHTA, CDR2 FQGNSA. CDR3 size: 15 residues. The V segment lost 5 bases and the J segment 4 bases; nucleotides outside the gene matches: 7. In nucleotides, the CDR3 is TGTGCCAGCAGCCCAGCGGGAGGAGGAGCAGATACGCAGTATTTT. Its protein product is CASSPAGGGADTQYF.

This clonotype was counted a few times. The chain combines TRBV6-2 or TRBV6-3 with TRBJ2-4; D uncertain. The end of the DNA fits TRBJ2-5 better, so the J call may be wrong. The V gene's germline CDR1 is MNHEY and CDR2 SVGEGT. The CDR3 loop spans 12 amino acids. CDR3 amino acids: CASSYDWETQYF. For the CDR3, the DNA is TGTGCCAGCAGTTACGACTGGGAGACCCAGTACTTC.

The chain links TRBV12-3 or TRBV12-4 to TRBJ2-3; D possibly corresponds to TRBD2 (6 bases). The CDR3 spans 16 residues. The V end lost 5 bases, the J end lost 2 bases, and 17 bases lay between the germline ends. In nucleotides, the CDR3 is TGTGCCAGCAGTAGGGACTGGCTCGTGTACACAGATACGCAGTATTTT. Translated, it gives CASSRDWLVYTDTQYF.

The chain combines TRBV29-1 with TRBJ2-1; unclear D gene. V was trimmed by 6 bases and J by 6 bases, leaving 9 bases between them. CDR3 length: 11 residues. CDR1 SQVTM and CDR2 ANQGSEA come from the germline V gene. DNA for the CDR3: TGCAGCGTCGACGAGCCCAATGAGCAGTTCTTC. Residues: CSVDEPNEQFF.